This T cell receptor (beta chain) was captured in a study of blood T cell repertoires in COVID-19. Study-level background: The origin of the acute and convalescent COVID-19 samples was the United States, Italy and Spain. PBMCs, B-cell-depleted T cells, or T cells were the source of the cDNA or gDNA that made up the material.

Methods used by the authors: Reference gene primer amplification yielded estimated nucleated cell counts. Only in-frame clones appear in the TCRdb table, and some are missing; sequencing was by immunoSEQ multiplex PCR. The V and J calls and the clone size are those of that table, but D and trimming were determined from the DNA. The sample lists just over 95,000 clones, about 81% occurring once. Between the trimmed V and J ends, which lost 1 base and 4 bases, there was a span of 12 bases. Germline V gene lookup returns CDR1 SEHNR and CDR2 FQNEAQ (reference sequence). The CDR3 consists of 15 residues. V and J are TRBV7-9 and TRBJ2-3; no firm D call. The sample comprised peripheral blood. This sequence originates from a man in his sixties with acute or convalescent COVID-19. CDR3: CASSLEVPRADTQYF. DNA of the CDR3: TGTGCCAGCAGCTTAGAAGTGCCTCGGGCAGATACGCAGTATTTT.